These 11 T cell receptor beta chains originate from one sample sequenced in a study of shared clonotypes between healthy human individuals. Here immunoSEQ multiplex PCR was the method, and the copy in TCRdb shows in-frame clones only, minus some. Of roughly 720,000 clones listed, about nine tenths are singletons. The sample was memory CD8+ T cells from PBMCs. Specified subset: CD45RO+ cells pooled with CCR7-negative TemRA cells. The receptors derive from a man aged 18 to 35 in good health. Some clones in this sample may be carry-over from other donors' samples.

The gene calls are TRBV29-1 and TRBJ2-1, with unresolved D. The CDR3 sequence is 14 residues long. Germline values: CDR1 SQVTM, CDR2 ANQGSEA. Trimming stripped 5 bases from V and 0 bases from J, with 11 bases between. The CDR3 DNA sequence: TGCAGCGTTAAATTGGCGCTCTCCTACAATGAGCAGTTCTTC. Residues: CSVKLALSYNEQFF.

The rearrangement links TRBV19 to TRBJ1-1, with D perhaps matching TRBD1 (6 bases). Germline CDR1 is LNHDA and CDR2 is SQIVND (reference sequence). Trimming cost V 7 bases and J 4 bases, with 31 bases left between them. The CDR3 runs to 19 residues. CDR3 loop: CASTPLWSGKSGASTEAFF. The CDR3 coding sequence is TGTGCCAGTACCCCATTGTGGAGTGGGAAGTCAGGGGCTAGCACTGAAGCTTTCTTT.

This chain connects TRBV6-5 to TRBJ2-1, with D unresolved. Deletions cut 2 bases from V and 8 bases from J, with 10 bases between. The CDR3 is made up of 13 amino acids. Germline lookup yields CDR1 MNHEY and CDR2 SVGAGI. The DNA for the CDR3 is TGTGCCAGCAGTTACGAGGACCGGGATGAGCAGTTCTTC. Translation gives CASSYEDRDEQFF.

The chain is built from TRBV7-8 and TRBJ2-1; D unresolved. Trimming took 5 bases from V and 6 from J, leaving 8 bases between them. CDR1 and CDR2 from the germline V gene are SGHVS and FQNEAQ. The CDR3 runs 12 residues. CDR3 bases: TGTGCCAGCAGCCCTAGTGGCAATGAGCAGTTCTTC. Translated, it gives CASSPSGNEQFF.

The V gene is TRBV19, the J gene TRBJ2-7; 7 bases match TRBD2. The V segment lost 6 bases and the J segment 6 bases; nucleotides outside the gene matches: 17. This CDR3 has 16 residues. The germline V gene encodes CDR1 LNHDA and CDR2 SQIVND (reference sequence). The CDR3 reads CASSQQLGDYMGEQYF. The CDR3 bases are TGTGCCAGTAGCCAACAGCTAGGGGACTATATGGGCGAGCAGTACTTC.

The chain couples TRBV5-6 to TRBJ2-5; a possible D gene is TRBD1 (5 bases). The CDR3 has 17 amino acids. Germline CDR1 reads SGHDT; CDR2 reads YYEEEE. V was trimmed by 1 base and J by 1 base, leaving 17 bases between them. The CDR3 spells CASSLFSGTGFQETQYF. The CDR3 DNA follows: TGTGCCAGCAGCTTGTTTTCAGGTACAGGATTCCAAGAGACCCAGTACTTC.

This clone was seen just once. The chain has TRBV28 and TRBJ2-2; unclear D gene. CDR1 is MDHEN and CDR2 is SYDVKM in the germline V gene. The CDR3 spans 13 residues. V was pared by 5 bases and J by 5 bases, with 9 bases between. CDR3 sequence (DNA): TGTGCCAGCAGTCCCCAGAGGACCGGGGAGCTGTTTTTT. Its protein product is CASSPQRTGELFF.

This chain joins TRBV11-2 and TRBJ2-5; D unresolved. The CDR3 has 17 residues. Deletions cut 1 base from V and 0 bases from J, with 15 bases between. The germline gives CDR1 SGHAT, CDR2 FQNNGV. The DNA for the CDR3 is TGTGCCAGCAGCTTAGGGTACGGGTTGGCAGACCAAGAGACCCAGTACTTC. This sequence encodes CASSLGYGLADQETQYF. The whole variable domain, filled in from reference TRBV11-2 and TRBJ2-5, reads EAGVAQSPRYKIIEKRQSVAFWCNPISGHATLYWYQQILGQGPKLLIQFQNNGVVDDSQLPKDRFSAERLKGVDSTLKIQPAKLEDSAVYLCASSLGYGLADQETQYFGPGTRLLVL.

The chain has TRBV27 and TRBJ2-7; 7 nucleotides match TRBD1. The ends lost 8 bases at V and 0 bases at J; junction bases unmatched: 4. Germline V gene data show CDR1 as MNHEY and CDR2 as SMNVEV (reference sequence). The CDR3 extends over 13 amino acids. The CDR3 coding sequence is TGTGCCAGCGGGGACAGCCTCTCCTACGAGCAGTACTTC. Translated: CASGDSLSYEQYF.

V is TRBV2 and J is TRBJ2-3; 11 nucleotides match TRBD2. This CDR3 spans 18 amino acids. Per the germline V gene, CDR1 is SNHLY and CDR2 is FYNNEI. V shed 2 bases and J 3 bases; nucleotides not matched to a gene: 10. The CDR3, as DNA: TGTGCCAGCAGTGAATTTATGGTACTAGCGGGAGCGACAGATACGCAGTATTTT. Its translation is CASSEFMVLAGATDTQYF. The complete variable domain, with remaining parts taken from reference TRBV2 and TRBJ2-3, reads EPEVTQTPSHQVTQMGQEVILRCVPISNHLYFYWYRQILGQKVEFLVSFYNNEISEKSEIFDDQFSVERPDGSNFTLKIRSTKLEDSAMYFCASSEFMVLAGATDTQYFGPGTRLTVL.

The CDR3 coding sequence is TGTGCCAGCAGTTTATCGATGGGGGGGGATACGCAGTATTTT. It yields the protein CASSLSMGGDTQYF. The V and J genes are TRBV27 and TRBJ2-3; TRBD2 aligns across 7 bases. The junction had 3 bases not matched to a gene; V was cut back by 0 bases and J by 6 bases. In germline, CDR1 is MNHEY, CDR2 SMNVEV (reference sequence). The CDR3 consists of 14 residues.